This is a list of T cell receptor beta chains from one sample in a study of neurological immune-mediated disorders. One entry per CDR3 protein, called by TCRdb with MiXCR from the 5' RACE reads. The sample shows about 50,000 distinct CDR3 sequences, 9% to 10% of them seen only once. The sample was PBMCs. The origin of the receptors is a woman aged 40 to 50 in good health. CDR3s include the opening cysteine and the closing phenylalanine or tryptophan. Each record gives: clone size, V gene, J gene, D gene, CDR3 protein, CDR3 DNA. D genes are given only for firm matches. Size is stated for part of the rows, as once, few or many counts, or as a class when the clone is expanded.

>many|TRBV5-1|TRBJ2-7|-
CASSRSGTPDEQYF
TGCGCCAGCAGCCGGAGCGGGACACCGGACGAGCAGTACTTC
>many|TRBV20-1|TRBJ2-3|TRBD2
CSARSGGADTQYF
TGCAGTGCTAGGAGCGGGGGGGCTGATACGCAGTATTTT
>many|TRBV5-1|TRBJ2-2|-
CASTGTSNTGELFF
TGCGCCAGCACAGGCACCTCGAACACCGGGGAGCTGTTTTTT
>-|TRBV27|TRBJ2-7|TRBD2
CASTAWRGTIGASYEQYF
TGTGCCAGCACTGCGTGGCGCGGGACTATCGGGGCCTCCTACGAGCAGTACTTC
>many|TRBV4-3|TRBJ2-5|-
CASSQDRVKQETQYF
TGCGCCAGCAGCCAAGATCGGGTAAAACAAGAGACCCAGTACTTC
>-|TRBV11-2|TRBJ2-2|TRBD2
CASSLLSIRDYGNTGELFF
TGTGCCAGCAGCTTACTGTCTATCCGGGACTATGGGAACACCGGGGAGCTGTTTTTT
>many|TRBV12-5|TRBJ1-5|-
CASGLTLQPQHF
TGTGCTAGTGGTTTGACTCTTCAGCCCCAGCATTTT
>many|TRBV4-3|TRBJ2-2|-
CASSQEPRAGLRTGELFF
TGCGCCAGCAGCCAAGAGCCACGGGCAGGCCTTCGCACCGGGGAGCTGTTTTTT
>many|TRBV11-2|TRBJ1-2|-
CASSSSGTLGYTF
TGTGCCAGCAGCTCGTCCGGGACCTTAGGCTACACCTTC
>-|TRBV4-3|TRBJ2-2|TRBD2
CASSHTSGGPGTGELFF
TGCGCCAGCAGCCATACCTCGGGGGGACCGGGCACCGGGGAGCTGTTTTTT
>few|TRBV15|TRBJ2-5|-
CATSRVPAVRETQYF
TGTGCCACCAGCAGAGTCCCAGCCGTCCGAGAGACCCAGTACTTC
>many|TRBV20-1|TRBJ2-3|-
CSARIPPTDTQYF
TGCAGTGCTAGGATCCCCCCCACAGATACGCAGTATTTT
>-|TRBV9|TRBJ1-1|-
CASSVGRNRVMNTEAFF
TGTGCCAGCAGCGTAGGGAGGAACAGAGTAATGAACACTGAAGCTTTCTTT
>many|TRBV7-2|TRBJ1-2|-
CASVPQAGNYGYTF
TGTGCCAGCGTCCCCCAGGCCGGGAACTATGGCTACACCTTC
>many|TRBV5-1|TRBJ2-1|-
CASRDSQGYNEQFF
TGCGCCAGCAGGGATTCACAGGGATACAATGAGCAGTTCTTC
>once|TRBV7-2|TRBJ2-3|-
CASSLARERPQYF
TGTGCGAGCAGCTTAGCCAGGGAGCGGCCCCAGTATTTT
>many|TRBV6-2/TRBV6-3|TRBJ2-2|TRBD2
CASSTSGTGELFF
TGTGCCAGCAGTACTAGCGGCACCGGGGAGCTGTTTTTT
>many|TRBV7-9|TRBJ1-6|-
CASSASLGGDSPLHF
TGTGCCAGCAGCGCTTCGTTGGGGGGGGATTCACCCCTCCACTTT
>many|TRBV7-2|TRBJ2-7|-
CASSPAEGDSYEQYF
TGTGCCAGCAGCCCGGCCGAGGGGGATTCCTACGAGCAGTACTTC
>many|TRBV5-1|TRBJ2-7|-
CASSSGDTIYEQYF
TGCGCCAGCAGCTCGGGAGACACCATCTACGAGCAGTACTTC
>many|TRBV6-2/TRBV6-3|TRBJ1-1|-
CASSISQGNTEAFF
TGTGCCAGCAGTATCTCACAGGGGAACACTGAAGCTTTCTTT
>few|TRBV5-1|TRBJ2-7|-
CASSVDTQPNYEQYF
TGCGCCAGCAGCGTTGACACTCAACCTAACTACGAGCAGTACTTC
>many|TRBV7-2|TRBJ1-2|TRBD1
CASSPSGTGIYGYTF
TGTGCCAGCAGCCCGAGCGGGACAGGGATCTATGGCTACACCTTC
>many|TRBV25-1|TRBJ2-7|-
CASTRLAYF
TGTGCCAGCACTCGGCTAGCGTACTTC
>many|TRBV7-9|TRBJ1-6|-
CASSRYLGPLHF
TGTGCCAGCAGCCGTTATTTAGGACCCCTCCACTTT
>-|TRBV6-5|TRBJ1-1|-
CASSLRLTTEAFF
TGTGCCAGCAGTCTCAGATTGACCACTGAAGCATTCTTT
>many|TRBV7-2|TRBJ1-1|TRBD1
CASSRQGSGTEAFF
TGTGCCAGCAGTCGACAGGGGTCGGGCACTGAAGCTTTCTTT
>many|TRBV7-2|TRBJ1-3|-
CASSFGPAGGNTIYF
TGTGCCAGCAGCTTTGGACCGGCGGGGGGAAACACCATATATTTT
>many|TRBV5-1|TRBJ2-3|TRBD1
CASTLGQVTDTQYF
TGCGCCAGCACTCTCGGACAGGTCACAGATACGCAGTATTTT
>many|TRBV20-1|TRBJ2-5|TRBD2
CSASRLAEQETQYF
TGCAGTGCTAGTAGGCTAGCGGAGCAAGAGACCCAGTACTTC
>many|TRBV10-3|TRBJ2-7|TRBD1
CAISDLGTGGYEQYF
TGTGCCATCAGTGATCTAGGGACAGGGGGCTACGAGCAGTACTTC
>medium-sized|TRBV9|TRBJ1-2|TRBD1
CASSGRDSKYYGYTF
TGTGCCAGCAGCGGCCGGGACAGTAAATACTATGGCTACACCTTC
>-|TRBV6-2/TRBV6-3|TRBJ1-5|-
CASSWGESSNRPQHF
TGTGCCAGCAGTTGGGGGGAAAGTAGCAATCGGCCCCAGCATTTT
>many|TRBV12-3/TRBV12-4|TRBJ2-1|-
CASSEMSSYNEQFF
TGTGCCAGCAGTGAGATGAGCTCCTACAATGAGCAGTTCTTC
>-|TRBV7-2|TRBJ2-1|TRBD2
CASRFYGGYNDQFF
TGTGCCAGCAGATTTTACGGGGGGTACAATGACCAGTTCTTC
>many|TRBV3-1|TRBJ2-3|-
CASSHPVGGGADTQYF
TGTGCCAGCAGCCACCCTGTGGGGGGAGGAGCAGATACGCAGTATTTT
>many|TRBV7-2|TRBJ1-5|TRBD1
CASSLGGTGGNQPQHF
TGTGCCAGCAGCTTAGGAGGTACAGGGGGCAATCAGCCCCAGCATTTT
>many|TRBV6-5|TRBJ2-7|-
CASNAMGRGEQYF
TGTGCCAGCAATGCAATGGGGCGCGGGGAGCAGTACTTC
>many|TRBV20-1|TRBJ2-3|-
CSARDLVSVTDTQYF
TGCAGTGCTAGAGATCTTGTTTCAGTCACAGATACGCAGTATTTT
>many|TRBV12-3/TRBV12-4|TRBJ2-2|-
CASSFSGGRAGELFF
TGTGCCAGCAGTTTCTCCGGGGGGCGTGCCGGGGAGCTGTTTTTT
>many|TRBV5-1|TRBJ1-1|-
CASSPTTRPTEAFF
TGCGCCAGCAGCCCAACGACGAGACCCACTGAAGCTTTCTTT
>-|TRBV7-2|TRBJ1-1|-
CASSFYICSASSPGDRTEAFF
-
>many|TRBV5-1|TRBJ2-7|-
CASSRFEGAYEQYF
TGCGCCAGCAGCAGATTCGAGGGGGCCTACGAGCAGTACTTC
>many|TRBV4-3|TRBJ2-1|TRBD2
CASSQDNDGGSYNEQFF
TGCGCCAGCAGCCAAGACAACGACGGGGGGTCCTACAATGAGCAGTTCTTC
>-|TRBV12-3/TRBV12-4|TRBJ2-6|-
CASSLGGPGDNVLTF
TGTGCCAGCAGTTTAGGGGGGCCTGGGGACAACGTCCTGACTTTC
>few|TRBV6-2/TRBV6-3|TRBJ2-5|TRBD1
CASSFTGTEETQYF
TGTGCCAGCAGTTTCACCGGGACAGAAGAGACCCAGTACTTC
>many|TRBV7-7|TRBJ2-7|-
CASSLNARDETYEQYF
TGTGCCAGCAGCTTAAATGCCCGGGACGAGACCTACGAGCAGTACTTC
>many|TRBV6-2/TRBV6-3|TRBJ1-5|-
CASSYSRFASYSNQPQHF
TGTGCCAGCAGTTACTCGCGGTTTGCGAGCTATAGCAATCAGCCCCAGCATTTT